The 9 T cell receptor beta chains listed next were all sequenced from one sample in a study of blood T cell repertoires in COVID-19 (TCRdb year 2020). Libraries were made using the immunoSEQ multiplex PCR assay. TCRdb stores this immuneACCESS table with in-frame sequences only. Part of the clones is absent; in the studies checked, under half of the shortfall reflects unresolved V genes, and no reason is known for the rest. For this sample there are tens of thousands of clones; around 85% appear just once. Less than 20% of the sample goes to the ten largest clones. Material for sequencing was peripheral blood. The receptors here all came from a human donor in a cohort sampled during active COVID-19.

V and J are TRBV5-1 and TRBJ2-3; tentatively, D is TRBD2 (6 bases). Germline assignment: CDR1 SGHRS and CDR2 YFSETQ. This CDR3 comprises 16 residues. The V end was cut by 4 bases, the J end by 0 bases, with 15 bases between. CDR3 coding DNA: TGCGCCAGCAGCCCTCTCCCGGGACTTAGCACAGATACGCAGTATTTT. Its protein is CASSPLPGLSTDTQYF.

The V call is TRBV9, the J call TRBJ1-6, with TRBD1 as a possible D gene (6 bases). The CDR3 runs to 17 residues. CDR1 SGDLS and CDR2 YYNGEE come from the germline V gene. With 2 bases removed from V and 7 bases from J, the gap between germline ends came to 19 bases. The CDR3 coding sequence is TGTGCCAGCAGCGTTACAGGGAGTGGGAGCAAAAATTCACCCCTCCACTTT. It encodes CASSVTGSGSKNSPLHF.

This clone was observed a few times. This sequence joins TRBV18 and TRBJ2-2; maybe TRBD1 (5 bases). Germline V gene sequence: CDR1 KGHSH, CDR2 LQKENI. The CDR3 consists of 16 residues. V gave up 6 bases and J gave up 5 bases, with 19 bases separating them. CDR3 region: CASSPIRDPTTGELFF. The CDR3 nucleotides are TGTGCCAGCTCTCCGATCAGGGATCCCACTACCGGGGAGCTGTTTTTT.

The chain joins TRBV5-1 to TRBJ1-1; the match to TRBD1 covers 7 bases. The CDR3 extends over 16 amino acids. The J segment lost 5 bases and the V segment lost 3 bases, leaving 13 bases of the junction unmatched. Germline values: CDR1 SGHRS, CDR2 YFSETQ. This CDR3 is CASSWANDRVGTEAFF. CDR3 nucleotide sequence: TGCGCCAGCAGCTGGGCCAACGACAGGGTTGGAACTGAAGCTTTCTTT.

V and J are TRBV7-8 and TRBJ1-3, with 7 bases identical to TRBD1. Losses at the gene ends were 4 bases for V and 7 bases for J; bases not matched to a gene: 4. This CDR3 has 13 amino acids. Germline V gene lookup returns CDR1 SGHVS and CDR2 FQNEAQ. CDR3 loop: CASSSDRWNTIYF. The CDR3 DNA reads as TGTGCCAGCAGCTCGGACAGGTGGAACACCATATATTTT.

CDR3 sequence (DNA): TGTGCCAGCAGCAACAGGGGCGAGGCTTTCTTT. It is translated as CASSNRGEAFF. The chain is built from TRBV3-1 (or the pseudogene TRBV3-2) and TRBJ1-1; TRBD1 matches at 7 bases. The CDR3 runs 11 residues. J was trimmed by 11 bases and V by 5 bases; bases with no gene match: 5. Germline assignment: CDR1 LGHDT and CDR2 YNNKEL (reference sequence).

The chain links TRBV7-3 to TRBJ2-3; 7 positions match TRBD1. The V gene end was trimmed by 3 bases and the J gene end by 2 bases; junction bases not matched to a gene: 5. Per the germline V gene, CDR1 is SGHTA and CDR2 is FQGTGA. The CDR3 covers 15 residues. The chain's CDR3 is CASSLGQTLTDTQYF. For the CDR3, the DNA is TGTGCCAGCAGCTTGGGACAGACCCTCACAGATACGCAGTATTTT.

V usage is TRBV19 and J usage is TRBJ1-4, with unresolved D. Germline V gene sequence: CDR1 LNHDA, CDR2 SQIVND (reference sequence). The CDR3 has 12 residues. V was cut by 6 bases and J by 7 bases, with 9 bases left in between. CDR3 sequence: CASRQLSEKLFF. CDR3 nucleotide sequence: TGTGCCAGTAGGCAGTTAAGTGAAAAACTGTTTTTT.

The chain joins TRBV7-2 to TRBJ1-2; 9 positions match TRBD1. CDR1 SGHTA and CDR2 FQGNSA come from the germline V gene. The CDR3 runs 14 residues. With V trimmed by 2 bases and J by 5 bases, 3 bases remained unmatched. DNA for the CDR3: TGTGCCAGCAGCTTACTAGGACAGGGGTATGGCTACACCTTC. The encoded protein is CASSLLGQGYGYTF.